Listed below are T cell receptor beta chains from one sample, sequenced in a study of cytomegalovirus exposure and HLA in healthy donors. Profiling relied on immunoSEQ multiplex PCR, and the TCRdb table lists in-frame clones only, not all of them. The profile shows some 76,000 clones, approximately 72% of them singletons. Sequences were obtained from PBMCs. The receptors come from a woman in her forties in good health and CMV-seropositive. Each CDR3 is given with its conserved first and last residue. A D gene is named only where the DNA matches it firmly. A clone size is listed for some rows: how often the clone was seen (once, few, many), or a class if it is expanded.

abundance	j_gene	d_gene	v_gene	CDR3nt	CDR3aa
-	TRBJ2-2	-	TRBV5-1	TGCGCCAGCAGCTTGGCCGCGGGGACAGCCACCGGGGGGCTGTTTTTT	CASSLAAGTATGGLFF
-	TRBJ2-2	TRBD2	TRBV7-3	TGTGCCAGCAGCCCACTGGAGCGGGGGAACACCGGGGAGCTGTTTTTT	CASSPLERGNTGELFF
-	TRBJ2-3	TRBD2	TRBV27	TGTGCCAGCAGTCGACTAGCGGGGGGACTTTCTAGCACAGATACGCAGTATTTT	CASSRLAGGLSSTDTQYF
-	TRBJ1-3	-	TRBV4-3	TGCGCCAGCAGCCCGACCCCAGGGGCTGGAAACACCATATATTTT	CASSPTPGAGNTIYF
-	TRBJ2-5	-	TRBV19	TGTGCCAGTAGTCCGCGGGGATGGGCAGGGGGGCCCCAAGAGACCCAGTACTTC	CASSPRGWAGGPQETQYF
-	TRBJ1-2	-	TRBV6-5	TGTGCCAGCCAAACTCAGGGAAATGGCTACACCTTC	CASQTQGNGYTF
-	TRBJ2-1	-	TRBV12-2	TGTGCAAGTCGCACCCCCGGACTAGCGGGGGCGGGGGAGCAGTTCTTC	CASRTPGLAGAGEQFF
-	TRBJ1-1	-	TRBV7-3	TGTGCCAGCAGCTTAACGGGGGGGATGTACACTGAAGCTTTCTTT	CASSLTGGMYTEAFF
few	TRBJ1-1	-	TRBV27	TGTGCCAGCAGTTCCTTAGATGGCACTGAAGCTTTCTTT	CASSSLDGTEAFF
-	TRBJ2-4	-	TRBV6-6	TGTGCGGAGGGTGTGGATTTGAACATTCAGTACTTC	CAEGVDLNIQYF
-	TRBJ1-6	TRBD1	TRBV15	TGTGCCACCAGCAGAGGGCAGGGGGGTTCACCCCTCCACTTT	CATSRGQGGSPLHF
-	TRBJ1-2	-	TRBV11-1	TGTGCCAGCAGCCAAGAAGAGGCAGGGCTAAACTATGGCTACACCTTC	CASSQEEAGLNYGYTF
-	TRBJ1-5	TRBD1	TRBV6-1	TGTGCCAGCACGAGACAGGGGTACCAGCCCCAGCATTTT	CASTRQGYQPQHF
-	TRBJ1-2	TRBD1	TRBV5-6	TGTGCCAGCAGCTTTAGGACAGGGTTGGGTGGCTACACCTTC	CASSFRTGLGGYTF
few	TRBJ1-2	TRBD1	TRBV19	TGTGCCAGTAGTATATATACGGGACAGGGAGGAGGCTACACCTTC	CASSIYTGQGGGYTF
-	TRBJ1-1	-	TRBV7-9	TGTTCCAGCAGCGCGAGGACTGAAGCTTTCTTT	CSSSARTEAFF
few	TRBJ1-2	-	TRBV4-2	TGTGCCAGCAGCCAAGGGCTTGACAACCCTAACTATGGCTACACCTTC	CASSQGLDNPNYGYTF
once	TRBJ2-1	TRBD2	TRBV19	TGTGCCAGTAGTCCCTTGAGCGGGGGGGAACGGTCCGGTCCCGCCTATGAGCAGTTCTTC	CASSPLSGGERSGPAYEQFF
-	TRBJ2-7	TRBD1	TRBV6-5	TGTGCCAGCAGTTACCGGGACAGGGGGGCCTACGAGCAGTACTTC	CASSYRDRGAYEQYF
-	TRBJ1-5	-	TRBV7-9	TGTTCCAGCAGCTCCGACAGCCAGCCCCAGCATTTT	CSSSSDSQPQHF
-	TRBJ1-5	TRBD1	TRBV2	TGTGCCAGCAGTACCAACAGGGGTTATAGCAATCAGCCCCAGCATTTT	CASSTNRGYSNQPQHF
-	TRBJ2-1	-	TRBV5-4	TGTGCCAGCAGGCCGGGGGGCATCTACAATGAGCAGTTCTTC	CASRPGGIYNEQFF
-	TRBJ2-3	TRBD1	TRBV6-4	TGTGCCAGCAGCCCCGGGACAGGGGAGACAGATACGCAGTATTTT	CASSPGTGETDTQYF
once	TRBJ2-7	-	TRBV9	TGTGCCAGCAGCGTACAACTAAGCTCCTACGAGCAGTACTTC	CASSVQLSSYEQYF
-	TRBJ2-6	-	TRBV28	TGTGCCAGCAGTCGAGGACAGTCCTCTGGGGCCAACGTCCTGACTTTC	CASSRGQSSGANVLTF
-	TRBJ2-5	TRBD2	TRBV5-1	TGCGCCAGCAGCAGAGCGGGGGGGCGGGAGACCCAGTACTTC	CASSRAGGRETQYF
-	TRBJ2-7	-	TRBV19	TGTGCCTGTAGTATAGGACCGGGAAGCTCCTACGAGCAGTACTTC	CACSIGPGSSYEQYF
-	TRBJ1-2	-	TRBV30	TGTGCCTGGAGACAGAACTATGGCTACACCTTC	CAWRQNYGYTF
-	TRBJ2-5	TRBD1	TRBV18	TGTGCCAGTAGAAGGGACAGTGAAGAGACCCAGTACTTC	CASRRDSEETQYF
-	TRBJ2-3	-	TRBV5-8	TGTGCCAGCGCCCAATGGCTGCGGACAGATACGCAGTATTTT	CASAQWLRTDTQYF
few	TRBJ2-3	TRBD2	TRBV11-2	TGTGCCAGCAGCCTGGGTCTAGCGGGCGATTCACACGGTACGCAGTATTTT	CASSLGLAGDSHGTQYF
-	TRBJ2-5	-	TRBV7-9	TGTGCCAGCAGCTTACGGTCACAGACAGAGACCCAGTACTTC	CASSLRSQTETQYF
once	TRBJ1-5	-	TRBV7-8	TGTGCCAGCAGCTTAGTTAACAGGGAAATTTATCAGCCCCAGCATTTT	CASSLVNREIYQPQHF
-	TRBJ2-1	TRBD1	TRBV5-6	TGTGCCAGCAGCCTAACAGGGGGAAGCCTAGCCGTCAATGAGCAGTTCTTC	CASSLTGGSLAVNEQFF
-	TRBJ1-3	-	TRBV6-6	TGTGCCAGCAGTTACCAGGACAGCATATATTTT	CASSYQDSIYF
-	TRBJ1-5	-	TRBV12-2	TGTGCAAGTCGCTTAGGCGTGACAGGGGATGATCAGCCCCAGCATTTT	CASRLGVTGDDQPQHF
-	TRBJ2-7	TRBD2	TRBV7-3	TGTGCCAGCAGCTTATCGGGGGGATCTCACGAGCAGTACTTC	CASSLSGGSHEQYF
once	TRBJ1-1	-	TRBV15	TGTGCCACCAGTACACAGGGTGGAACTGAAGCTTTCTTT	CATSTQGGTEAFF
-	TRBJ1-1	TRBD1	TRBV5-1	TGCGCCAGCAGCGTGTACAGGGGCCACGAGACGAACACTGAAGCTTTCTTT	CASSVYRGHETNTEAFF
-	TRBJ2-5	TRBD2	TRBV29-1	TGCAGCGTTGAAAGGGGACTAGCGGGGCATCAAGAGACCCAGTACTTC	CSVERGLAGHQETQYF